These T cell receptor beta chains were read from a single sample in a study of blood T cell repertoires in COVID-19. Here immunoSEQ multiplex PCR was the method, and the copy in TCRdb shows in-frame clones only, minus some. The data contain 150,000 to 200,000 clones, more than 75% of them singletons. The sequenced material came from peripheral blood. The receptors stem from a man in his forties with active or convalescent COVID-19. The conserved cysteine and the conserved F or W are not part of the CDR3 here.

J gene: TRBJ2-1; V gene: TRBV7-8; CDR3 protein: ASSIIEGVGNEQF
J gene: TRBJ1-4; V gene: TRBV6-6; CDR3 protein: ASSYSRGATNEKLF
J gene: TRBJ2-4; V gene: TRBV7-9; CDR3 protein: ASSLVGDLY
J gene: TRBJ2-7; V gene: TRBV6-5; CDR3 protein: ASRTGGPNIYEQY
J gene: TRBJ1-2; V gene: TRBV14; CDR3 protein: ASSQVGSGGYT
J gene: TRBJ1-5; V gene: TRBV6-1; CDR3 protein: ASSEAGGLAQPQH
J gene: TRBJ1-2; V gene: TRBV6-5; CDR3 protein: ASSPTGQEGYT
J gene: TRBJ2-3; V gene: TRBV7-2; CDR3 protein: ASSLNDGDTDTQY
J gene: TRBJ2-7; V gene: TRBV7-9; CDR3 protein: ASSLTPQGEQY
J gene: TRBJ2-1; V gene: TRBV6-2/TRBV6-3; CDR3 protein: ASSPTYNEQF
J gene: TRBJ1-5; V gene: TRBV6-6; CDR3 protein: ASSNGGIASNQPQH
J gene: TRBJ2-7; V gene: TRBV6-2/TRBV6-3; CDR3 protein: ASSWTVAPYEQY
J gene: TRBJ2-3; V gene: TRBV6-2/TRBV6-3; CDR3 protein: ASSYPRMGRSGGKTDTQY
J gene: TRBJ2-7; V gene: TRBV5-1; CDR3 protein: ASSLGGGSYEQY
J gene: TRBJ2-3; V gene: TRBV2; CDR3 protein: ASTETSTDTQY
J gene: TRBJ2-1; V gene: TRBV5-1; CDR3 protein: ASSFGGANSYNEQF